The 32 T cell receptor beta chains listed next were all sequenced from one sample in a study of response to subunit inactivated influenza vaccine. TCRdb re-derived calls from the RT-PCR reads in MiXCR, one entry per CDR3 protein. The repertoire consists of some 180,000 distinct CDR3 sequences, with 7.5% to 10% occurring once and the leading ten covering roughly 10%. Here the sequenced sample was non-naive T cells sorted from PBMCs, taken on the day of vaccination. The receptors were gathered from a man aged 50 to 59 who received an inactivated influenza vaccine.

The sample holds many counts of this clonotype. A read error may account for a junction end that differs from germline. The rearrangement joins TRBV27 to TRBJ2-5, with 8 bases lining up with TRBD2. This CDR3 is 15 amino acids long. Per germline, CDR1 MNHEY and CDR2 SMNVEV (reference sequence). This CDR3 reads CASSGGLAAREAQYF. The DNA of the CDR3 is TGTGCCAGCAGTGGCGGACTAGCTGCCAGAGAGGCCCAGTACTTC.

There are many counts of this clonotype. The V call is TRBV4-2, the J call TRBJ2-1; TRBD2 agrees at 9 bases. The germline V gene encodes CDR1 LGHNA and CDR2 YNFKEQ. The CDR3 runs to 14 residues. With 1 base clipped from V and 10 bases from J, the junction kept 5 bases outside the gene matches. The CDR3 region is CASSQGGRGGEQFF. The CDR3 region has the DNA TGTGCCAGCAGCCAAGGCGGGAGGGGAGGAGAGCAGTTCTTC.

The genes are TRBV21-1 and TRBJ1-5; the table calls TRBD1, which could not be checked here. TRBV21-1 is classified as a pseudogene. This CDR3 region has 17 residues. CDR3 region: CASSKEEGQGFHQPQHF. In nucleotides, the CDR3 is TGTGCCAGCAGCAAAGAGGAGGGACAGGGATTTCATCAGCCCCAGCATTTT.

V gene TRBV6-1 combines with J gene TRBJ2-6, with D possibly matching TRBD1 (6 bases). The CDR3 is 14 residues long. The V end lost 6 bases, the J end lost 4 bases, and 10 bases lay between the germline ends. Germline V CDR1 and CDR2: MNHNS, SASEGT. The CDR3 nucleotides read TGTGCCAGCAGACAGGGTTACGGGGCCAACGTCCTGACTTTC. Its translation: CASRQGYGANVLTF.

In its sample, this clonotype was seen many times. V is TRBV30 and J is TRBJ2-5, with D perhaps matching TRBD1 or TRBD2 (7 bases each). CDR3 length equals 14 residues. CDR1 and CDR2 from the germline V gene are GTSNPN and SVGIG (reference sequence). The V and J ends lost 2 bases and 2 bases respectively, with 12 bases between them. The CDR3 sequence: CAWSRGGQQETQYF. CDR3 coding DNA: TGTGCCTGGAGTAGGGGGGGACAGCAAGAGACCCAGTACTTC.

The gene calls are TRBV19 and TRBJ1-2; possible D gene TRBD1, 5 bases. CDR1 is LNHDA, CDR2 SQIVND, per germline (reference sequence). The CDR3 spans 11 residues. V dropped 8 bases and J dropped 2 bases, with 6 bases sitting between them. This chain's CDR3 is CASGQNYGYTF. For the CDR3, the DNA is TGTGCCAGTGGACAAAACTATGGCTACACCTTC.

This sequence joins TRBV27 and TRBJ2-7; a weak D match, TRBD1 (5 bases). The germline V and J ends were trimmed by 10 bases and 6 bases, with 19 bases remaining between them. This CDR3 is built from 13 residues. Germline V gene data show CDR1 as MNHEY and CDR2 as SMNVEV (reference sequence). CDR3 region: CATQAGWVGEQYF. Written as DNA, the CDR3 is TGTGCCACCCAAGCAGGGTGGGTTGGCGAGCAGTACTTC.

The rearrangement uses TRBV9 and TRBJ1-4; D is ambiguous. Between the trimmed V and J ends, which lost 10 bases and 3 bases, there was a span of 19 bases. The germline CDR1 and CDR2 sequences are SGDLS and YYNGEE. The CDR3 sequence is 15 residues long. The CDR3 is CADCPRRPANEKLFF. CDR3 DNA: TGTGCCGATTGTCCCAGGCGCCCGGCTAATGAAAAACTGTTTTTT. The full variable domain, completed using reference TRBV9 and TRBJ1-4, is DSGVTQTPKHLITATGQRVTLRCSPRSGDLSVYWYQQSLDQGLQFLIQYYNGEERAKGNILERFSAQQFPDLHSELNLSSLELGDSALYFCADCPRRPANEKLFFGSGTQLSVL.

The chain uses TRBV7-3 and TRBJ2-2; 9 positions agree with TRBD2. The CDR3 length is 17 residues. With 2 bases clipped from V and 0 bases from J, the junction kept 4 bases outside the gene matches. Germline CDR1 is SGHTA and CDR2 is FQGTGA. The CDR3 coding sequence is TGTGCCAGCAGCTTACGGAGCGGGAGGACGAACACCGGGGAGCTGTTTTTT. Residues: CASSLRSGRTNTGELFF.

Ten or more counts support this clonotype. V gene TRBV12-3 or TRBV12-4 combines with J gene TRBJ1-1; D ambiguous. Trimming took off 3 bases at V and 6 bases at J, with 8 bases between the two ends. The CDR3 has 12 amino acids. The CDR3 DNA is TGTGCCAGCAGTTTTTCCGGGGCTGAAGCTTTCTTT. Its protein is CASSFSGAEAFF.

This clonotype was picked up many times. J is TRBJ2-2 and V is TRBV6-2 or TRBV6-3; D remains unclear. Germline lookup yields CDR1 MNHEY and CDR2 SVGEGT. The CDR3 runs to 14 residues. Trimming cost V 5 bases and J 3 bases, with 10 bases left between them. CDR3 sequence (DNA): TGTGCCAGCAGTCGCCTATTGGACACCGGGGAGCTGTTTTTT. Residues: CASSRLLDTGELFF.

There are a few counts of this clonotype. The J gene is TRBJ1-2, the V gene TRBV15, with D uncertain. The CDR3 loop spans 14 amino acids. Trimming pared 4 bases from V and 3 bases from J, leaving 12 bases between. The germline gives CDR1 LNHNV, CDR2 YYDKDF (reference sequence). Here the CDR3 DNA reads TGTGCCACCAGCATCTCAGGATCGTACTATGGCTACACCTTC. Translated, it gives CATSISGSYYGYTF.

Only a few counts were recorded for this clonotype. The chain joins TRBV5-1 to TRBJ1-4; weak D call: TRBD1 (5 bases). Trimming removed 0 bases at V and 5 bases at J, with 11 bases between. CDR1 and CDR2 (germline): SGHRS, YFSETQ. The CDR3 runs to 15 residues. CDR3 bases: TGCGCCAGCAGCTTGGTCGGGGGGTCGAATGAAAAACTGTTTTTT. Protein sequence: CASSLVGGSNEKLFF.

This chain uses TRBV6-1 with TRBJ2-5, with 8 nucleotides matching TRBD2. The V segment lost 7 bases and the J segment 4 bases; nucleotides outside the gene matches: 11. Germline V gene sequence: CDR1 MNHNS, CDR2 SASEGT. The length of the CDR3 is 15 residues. CDR3 sequence: CASKDGRAIGETQYF. CDR3 DNA: TGTGCCAGCAAAGACGGGAGGGCCATAGGAGAGACCCAGTACTTC.

In this sample, this clonotype turned up many times. J is TRBJ2-7 and V is TRBV7-2, with 7 nucleotides matching TRBD1. CDR1 SGHTA and CDR2 FQGNSA come from the germline V gene. V trimming: 1 base; J trimming: 0 bases; junction bases outside the gene matches: 6. CDR3 length equals 16 residues. This CDR3 is CASSLEGAVGSYEQYF. In DNA form, the CDR3 reads TGTGCCAGCAGCTTAGAGGGGGCTGTAGGCTCCTACGAGCAGTACTTC. Based on the CDR3 plus reference TRBV7-2 and TRBJ2-7, the full variable domain is GAGVSQSPSNKVTEKGKDVELRCDPISGHTALYWYRQSLGQGLEFLIYFQGNSAPDKSGLPSDRFSAERTGGSVSTLTIQRTQQEDSAVYLCASSLEGAVGSYEQYFGPGTRLTVT.

This clonotype was recorded at least ten times. The chain employs TRBV4-3 and TRBJ2-1, with 10 nucleotides matching TRBD1. CDR3 length: 17 amino acids. The ends lost 6 bases at V and 5 bases at J; junction bases unmatched: 13. Germline loops: CDR1 LGHNA, CDR2 YSLEER. The CDR3 DNA sequence: TGCGCCAGCAGTCCAAGAACCCCCGGGACAGGGGACAATGAGCAGTTCTTC. This codes for CASSPRTPGTGDNEQFF.

By proportion, this clonotype is medium-sized. The gene calls are TRBV7-2 and TRBJ2-7; D gene uncertain. The V end was cut by 2 bases, the J end by 0 bases, with 2 bases between. The CDR3 runs 12 residues. The germline gives CDR1 SGHTA, CDR2 FQGNSA. In DNA, the CDR3 is TGTGCCAGCAGCTTATCCTCCTACGAGCAGTACTTC. This encodes CASSLSSYEQYF.

This clonotype was counted ten times or more. The chain recombines TRBV29-1 with TRBJ2-6; D remains ambiguous. Trimming took off 0 bases at V and 0 bases at J, with 15 bases between the two ends. Germline V gene data show CDR1 as SQVTM and CDR2 as ANQGSEA. The length of the CDR3 is 18 residues. CDR3 region: CSVEDAKGAFSGANVLTF. The CDR3 nucleotides read TGCAGCGTTGAAGATGCGAAAGGTGCTTTCTCTGGGGCCAACGTCCTGACTTTC.

This clonotype was observed a handful of times. The chain is built from TRBV20-1 and TRBJ1-5; D perhaps matches TRBD1 (6 bases). The CDR3 length is 13 residues. The germline V and J ends were trimmed by 7 bases and 6 bases, with 16 bases remaining between them. Per germline, CDR1 DFQATT and CDR2 SNEGSKA (reference sequence). In DNA form, the CDR3 reads TGCAGTGTTCCGGGGGCAATAGGTCAGCCCCAGCATTTT. Its translation: CSVPGAIGQPQHF.

The chain recombines TRBV12-3 or TRBV12-4 with TRBJ1-2, with 8 bases lining up with TRBD1. The V gene end was trimmed by 2 bases and the J gene end by 4 bases; junction bases not matched to a gene: 9. The CDR3 spans 16 residues. The CDR3 spells CASSLSQGARGYGYTF. CDR3 coding DNA: TGTGCCAGCAGTTTAAGTCAGGGGGCTAGAGGCTATGGCTACACCTTC.

V usage is TRBV6-5 and J usage is TRBJ1-2, with TRBD1 identical over 7 bases. CDR1 and CDR2 (germline): MNHEY, SVGAGI. The CDR3 covers 13 residues. J was trimmed by 6 bases and V by 3 bases; bases with no gene match: 4. The DNA for the CDR3 is TGTGCCAGCAGTTATTACAGGGGTAATGGCTACACCTTC. This gives the protein CASSYYRGNGYTF.

This clonotype was counted only a few times. This chain uses TRBV3-1 with TRBJ2-3; 9 bases align to TRBD2. Trimming at V came to 5 bases and at J to 1 base, leaving 4 bases not matched to a gene. In germline, CDR1 is LGHDT, CDR2 YNNKEL (reference sequence). The CDR3 sequence is 15 residues long. The CDR3 DNA is TGTGCCAGCAGCAGCGCTAGCGGGGGCACAGATACGCAGTATTTT. It translates to CASSSASGGTDTQYF.

This clonotype was observed at least ten times. The chain recombines TRBV20-1 with TRBJ1-6; D gene ambiguous. The V and J ends lost 3 bases and 6 bases respectively, with 15 bases between them. This CDR3 has 15 residues. Germline CDR1 reads DFQATT; CDR2 reads SNEGSKA (reference sequence). In DNA, the CDR3 is TGCAGTGCTAGCCCTTCCGGGTTCCTTAATTCACCCCTCCACTTT. Amino acid sequence: CSASPSGFLNSPLHF.

The chain links TRBV5-6 to TRBJ2-7; D may be TRBD1 (6 bases). The CDR3 has 14 amino acids. Trimming removed 0 bases from V and 3 bases from J, with 10 bases in between. CDR1 is SGHDT and CDR2 is YYEEEE in the germline V gene. CDR3 in amino acids: CASSLGQDLYEQYF. CDR3 bases: TGTGCCAGCAGCTTGGGACAGGACCTCTACGAGCAGTACTTC.

This clonotype was seen repeatedly, ten times or more. This chain connects TRBV29-1 to TRBJ2-1, with D unresolved. Trimming took 5 bases from V and 5 from J, leaving 7 bases between them. Germline loops: CDR1 SQVTM, CDR2 ANQGSEA. This CDR3 is 11 amino acids long. In DNA form, the CDR3 reads TGCAGCGTTAAACTCAACAATGAGCAGTTCTTC. The encoded protein is CSVKLNNEQFF.

This clonotype came up many times. The gene calls are TRBV7-3 and TRBJ1-2; 8 bases fit TRBD1. The V gene end was trimmed by 4 bases and the J gene end by 1 base; junction bases not matched to a gene: 2. Germline CDR1 SGHTA, CDR2 FQGTGA. CDR3 length equals 14 residues. Written as DNA, the CDR3 is TGTGCCAGCAGCTCGGGACAGGTTAACTATGGCTACACCTTC. Amino acid sequence: CASSSGQVNYGYTF.

This chain links TRBV4-2 with TRBJ2-7; 7 bases agree with TRBD2. This CDR3 has 17 residues. Germline CDR1 reads LGHNA; CDR2 reads YNFKEQ. The V segment lost 4 bases and the J segment 1 base; nucleotides outside the gene matches: 13. Written as DNA, the CDR3 is TGTGCCAGCAGCCGGATGATAGGGCTAGCGGATTCCTACGAGCAGTACTTC. Translating gives CASSRMIGLADSYEQYF.

This clonotype occurred many times. The DNA of the CDR3 is TGTGCCAGCAGCTTAAGTCTTGGGACAGGGACCTATGGCTACACCTTC. The encoded protein is CASSLSLGTGTYGYTF. The chain has TRBV7-2 and TRBJ1-2; 9 nucleotides agree with TRBD1. The CDR3 is 16 amino acids. Germline values: CDR1 SGHTA, CDR2 FQGNSA. V lost 2 bases and J lost 4; bases outside the gene matches: 8.

The sample holds many counts of this clonotype. The genes are TRBV9 and TRBJ2-2; D remains unclear. Germline V gene data show CDR1 as SGDLS and CDR2 as YYNGEE. Trimming removed 0 bases from V and 8 bases from J, with 8 bases in between. The CDR3 extends over 13 amino acids. The CDR3 loop reads CASSVELSGELFF. The CDR3 bases are TGTGCCAGCAGCGTAGAACTGTCAGGGGAGCTGTTTTTT.

This clonotype was seen at least ten times. The CDR3 coding sequence is TGTGCCACCAGCAGAGAGATCGGCGGCTACACCTTC. Protein product: CATSREIGGYTF. This chain connects TRBV15 to TRBJ1-2; the D is unclear. V lost 0 bases and J 8 bases, leaving 7 bases between the germline ends. The CDR3 extends over 12 amino acids. Germline CDR1 reads LNHNV; CDR2 reads YYDKDF (reference sequence).

V is TRBV20-1 and J is TRBJ2-5; 13 nucleotides align to TRBD2. Germline assignment: CDR1 DFQATT and CDR2 SNEGSKA (reference sequence). J lost 4 bases, V lost 6 bases, and 14 bases had no gene match. This CDR3 is 17 amino acids long. This CDR3 reads CSAKDLARTSGRETQYF. The CDR3 DNA is TGCAGTGCCAAAGACCTAGCTCGGACTAGCGGGAGAGAGACCCAGTACTTC.

This clonotype was seen only a few times. The rearrangement joins TRBV12-3 or TRBV12-4 to TRBJ2-2; 7 bases agree with TRBD1. Losses at the gene ends were 7 bases for V and 0 bases for J; bases not matched to a gene: 8. CDR3 length: 16 residues. The CDR3 protein is CASIRDRLANTGELFF. The CDR3, as DNA: TGTGCCAGCATTCGGGACAGACTCGCGAACACCGGGGAGCTGTTTTTT.